This TCR beta chain came from a study of shared clonotypes between healthy human individuals. At the level of the study: Three plates each covered CD4 naive and memory; CD8 naive two, CD8 memory one. Overall study results and limits: Naive subsets tended to show greater estimated richness than memory subsets.

Note on this clone: The antigen is unknown.

Assay execution proceeded at the deep level. The table came from immunoSEQ multiplex PCR; TCRdb's copy has only in-frame clones and leaves some out. Among some 2.3 million clones listed, just over 90% were seen once. CDR3 size: 16 residues. Per germline, CDR1 LGHNA and CDR2 YNFKEQ. V was trimmed by 0 bases and J by 2 bases, leaving 10 bases between them. This TCR came from a man between 18 and 35 years old in good health. Some clones in this sample may be carry-over from other donors' samples. The J gene is TRBJ1-4, the V gene TRBV4-2; D is uncertain. Sequencing was carried out using naive CD4+ T cells from PBMCs. Subset meaning: CD45RA+ positively selected. Here the CDR3 reads CASSQEGGRTNEKLFF. In DNA form, the CDR3 reads TGTGCCAGCAGCCAAGAGGGTGGCAGGACTAATGAAAAACTGTTTTTT.